This T cell receptor (beta chain) was captured by sequencing in a study of cytomegalovirus exposure and HLA in healthy donors. The PCR made use of 60 Vbeta and 13 Jbeta primers. The data were produced by immunoSEQ multiplex PCR, yet TCRdb's version contains in-frame clones alone and is incomplete. This sample's clone table lists about 200,000 clones. Trimming pared 2 bases from V and 6 bases from J, leaving 13 bases between. There are 15 residues in the CDR3. Germline values: CDR1 SGHTA, CDR2 FQGNSA. The source of this sequence is a woman aged 25 to 39 in good health and CMV-seropositive. The sequenced material came from PBMCs. The V gene is TRBV7-2, the J gene TRBJ2-2, with D uncertain. The CDR3 sequence is CASSLSDLGAGELFF. CDR3 in DNA: TGTGCCAGCAGCTTAAGTGACCTAGGAGCCGGGGAGCTGTTTTTT.